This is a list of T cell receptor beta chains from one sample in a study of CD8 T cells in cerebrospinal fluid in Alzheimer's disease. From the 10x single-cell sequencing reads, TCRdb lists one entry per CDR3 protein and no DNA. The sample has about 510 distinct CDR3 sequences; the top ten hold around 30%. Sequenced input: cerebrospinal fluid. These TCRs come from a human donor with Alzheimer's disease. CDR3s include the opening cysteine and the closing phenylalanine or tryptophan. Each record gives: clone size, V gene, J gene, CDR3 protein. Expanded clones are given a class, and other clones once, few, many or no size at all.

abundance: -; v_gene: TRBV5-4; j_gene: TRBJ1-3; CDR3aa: CASSLGSPGITGNTIYF
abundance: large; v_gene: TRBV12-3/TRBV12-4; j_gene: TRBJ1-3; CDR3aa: CASRLSGNTIYF
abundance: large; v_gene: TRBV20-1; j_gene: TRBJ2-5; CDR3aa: CSARKTSGGAGETQYF
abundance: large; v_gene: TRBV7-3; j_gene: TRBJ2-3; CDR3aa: CASSFGGGPTDTQYF
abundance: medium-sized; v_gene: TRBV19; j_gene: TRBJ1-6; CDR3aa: CASSIDQGDNSPLHF
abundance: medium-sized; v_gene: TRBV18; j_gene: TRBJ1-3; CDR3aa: CASSLGTVISSGNTIYF
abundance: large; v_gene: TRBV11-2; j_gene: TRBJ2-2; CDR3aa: CASSSFGGSPTGELFF
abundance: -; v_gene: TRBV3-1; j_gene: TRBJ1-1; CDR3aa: CARDPPLKMMNTEAFF
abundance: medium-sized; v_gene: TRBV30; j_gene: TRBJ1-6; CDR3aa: CAWSVGTASPLHF
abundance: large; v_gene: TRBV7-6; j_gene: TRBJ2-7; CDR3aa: CASSSGPNYEQYF
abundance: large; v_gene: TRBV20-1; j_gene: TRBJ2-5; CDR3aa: CSATRQGAMRETQYF
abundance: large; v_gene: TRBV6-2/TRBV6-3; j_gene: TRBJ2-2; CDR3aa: CASSYDLGQVNTGELFF
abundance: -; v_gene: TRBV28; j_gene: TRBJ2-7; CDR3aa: CASSFRDRFYEQYF
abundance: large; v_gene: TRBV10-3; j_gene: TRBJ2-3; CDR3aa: CAIGEGTSTDTQYF
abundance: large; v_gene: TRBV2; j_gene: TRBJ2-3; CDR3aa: CASRKDRPTSTDTQYF
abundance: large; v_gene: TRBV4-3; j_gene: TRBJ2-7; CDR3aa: CASSQVSQGHEQYF
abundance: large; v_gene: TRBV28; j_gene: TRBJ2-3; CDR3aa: CASRDTGTGYTDTQYF
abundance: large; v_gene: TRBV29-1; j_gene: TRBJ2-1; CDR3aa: CSVGQGSEQFF
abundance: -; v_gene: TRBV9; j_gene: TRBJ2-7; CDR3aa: CASSAQGAYEQYF
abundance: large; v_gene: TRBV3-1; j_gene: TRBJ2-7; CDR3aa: CASSPTGGTYEQYF
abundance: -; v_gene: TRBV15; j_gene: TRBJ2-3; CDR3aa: CATSRDRGTDTQYF
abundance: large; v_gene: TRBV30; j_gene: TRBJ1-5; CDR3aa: CAWSRQGYQPQHF
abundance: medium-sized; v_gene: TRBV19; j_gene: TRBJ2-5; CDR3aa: CASSTGRGETQYF
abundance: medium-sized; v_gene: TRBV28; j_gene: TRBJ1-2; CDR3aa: CASSSHTRTGQSYGYTF
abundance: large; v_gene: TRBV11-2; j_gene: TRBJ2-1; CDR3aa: CASSFADSLNEQFF
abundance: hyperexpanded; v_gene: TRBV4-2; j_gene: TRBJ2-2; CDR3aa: CASSQDRDRYTGELFF
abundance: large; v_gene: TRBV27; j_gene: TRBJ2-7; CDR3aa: CASSYGTGDYEQYF
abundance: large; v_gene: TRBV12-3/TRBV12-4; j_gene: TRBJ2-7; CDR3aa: CASTNIRTGVDEQYF